Shown below are 11 T cell receptor beta chains from a single sample sequenced in a study of CD8+ T cells in alopecia areata. Specified treatment: oral pan-JAK inhibitor, 5-10 mg twice daily. cDNA reverse transcribed from extracted RNA served as the sequencing template. Generated by immunoSEQ multiplex PCR, the TCRdb table keeps only in-frame clones and is missing some. The table shows some 220,000 clones, with 50% to 60% occurring only once. Sequencing used CD4+ T cells sorted from blood, obtained at week 4, from a patient treated with tofacitinib. Receptors originate from a human donor with alopecia areata.

This clone has a handful of counts. The chain is built from TRBV19 and TRBJ2-1; weak D call: TRBD1 (6 bases). V was pared by 5 bases and J by 9 bases, with 14 bases between. Germline assignment: CDR1 LNHDA and CDR2 SQIVND (reference sequence). This CDR3 region has 13 residues. The CDR3 region has the DNA TGTGCCAGTAGTCACAGGGCCCGCGGTGAGCAGTTCTTC. Translating gives CASSHRARGEQFF.

The chain is built from TRBV4-3 and TRBJ2-7, with D possibly being TRBD2 (5 bases). From germline, CDR1 is LGHNA and CDR2 YSLEER. Deletions cut 0 bases from V and 7 bases from J, with 13 bases between. This CDR3 has 14 residues. For the CDR3, the DNA is TGCGCCAGCAGCCAAGATACTCGGGGTTTGGAGCAGTACTTC. It encodes CASSQDTRGLEQYF.

The sample holds one count of this clone. The chain has TRBV11-3 and TRBJ2-7, with D perhaps matching TRBD1 (6 bases). The CDR3 loop spans 15 amino acids. Germline loops: CDR1 SGHNT, CDR2 YENEEA. The ends were cut back, 7 bases at V and 5 bases at J, with 21 bases in the middle. The DNA of the CDR3 is TGTGCCAGCACCACAGGGACCGCCACTTCCGACGAGCAGTACTTC. Translating gives CASTTGTATSDEQYF.

The chain combines TRBV9 with TRBJ2-1, with 10 bases fitting TRBD2. This CDR3 contains 17 residues. V was pared by 3 bases and J by 8 bases, with 14 bases of the junction left unmatched. Germline CDR1 and CDR2: SGDLS and YYNGEE. CDR3 region: CASSDLTSGWPVDEQFF. DNA for the CDR3: TGTGCCAGCAGCGACTTGACTAGCGGGTGGCCTGTGGATGAGCAGTTCTTC.

The table lists this clone with a few counts. This chain links TRBV15 with TRBJ1-4; D gene unclear. This CDR3 has 14 amino acids. Germline V lookup: CDR1 LNHNV, CDR2 YYDKDF (reference sequence). Trimming left V 3 bases short and J 8 bases short, with 13 bases between. CDR3 protein: CATSRDPLREKLFF. CDR3 coding DNA: TGTGCCACCAGCAGGGACCCCCTGAGGGAAAAACTGTTTTTT.

V and J are TRBV5-4 and TRBJ1-4; 7 nucleotides line up with TRBD1. This CDR3 spans 15 amino acids. Unmatched junction bases numbered 7, after V lost 0 bases and J lost 8 bases. CDR1 and CDR2 from the germline V gene are SGHNT and YYREEE (reference sequence). The CDR3 DNA sequence: TGTGCCAGCAGCTTGGGTACAGGGGCGTTCGAAAAACTGTTTTTT. This gives the protein CASSLGTGAFEKLFF.

A few counts support this clone. V and J are TRBV29-1 and TRBJ2-7, with 13 bases aligning to TRBD2. The CDR3 totals 13 residues. The junction had 3 bases not matched to a gene; V was cut back by 6 bases and J by 4 bases. The germline gives CDR1 SQVTM, CDR2 ANQGSEA. The CDR3 spells CSVRGLAGYEQYF. DNA for the CDR3: TGCAGCGTCAGGGGACTAGCGGGGTACGAGCAGTACTTC.

The chain recombines TRBV15 with TRBJ1-2; D is perhaps TRBD1 (6 bases). The V end was cut by 4 bases, the J end by 4 bases, with 16 bases between. This CDR3 is built from 15 residues. Germline V lookup: CDR1 LNHNV, CDR2 YYDKDF (reference sequence). This chain's CDR3 is CATSNLSTGSYGYTF. The CDR3 DNA reads as TGTGCCACCAGCAACCTTTCCACAGGGTCCTATGGCTACACCTTC.

As DNA, the CDR3 is TGCGCCAGCAGAGATCAGGGCAGGGCCACTGAAGCTTTCTTT. It encodes CASRDQGRATEAFF. V gene TRBV5-1 combines with J gene TRBJ1-1; tentatively, D is TRBD1 (5 bases). V was cut by 5 bases and J by 4 bases, with 15 bases left in between. The CDR3 loop spans 14 amino acids. The germline V gene encodes CDR1 SGHRS and CDR2 YFSETQ.

This clone was counted only a few times. The V call is TRBV4-3, the J call TRBJ1-2; D is perhaps TRBD1 (5 bases). The V end was cut by 3 bases, the J end by 2 bases, with 19 bases between. CDR3 size: 17 residues. Germline-derived CDR1 and CDR2 are LGHNA and YSLEER. CDR3 DNA: TGCGCCAGCAGCCAGTTACTCAGTGCAGGGCCAAACTATGGCTACACCTTC. Translation: CASSQLLSAGPNYGYTF.

This clone was observed once. The J gene is TRBJ2-3, the V gene TRBV29-1, with 12 positions matching TRBD2. Germline CDR1 is SQVTM and CDR2 is ANQGSEA. CDR3 length: 16 residues. J lost 4 bases, V lost 1 base, and 6 bases had no gene match. CDR3: CSVEGTSGTRPDTQYF. The CDR3 DNA reads TGCAGCGTTGAAGGGACTAGCGGGACTAGGCCAGATACGCAGTATTTT.